Listed here is a single T cell receptor beta chain. Antigen: not known. This sample was taken from a study of CD8 T cells in ankylosing spondylitis. Study-level points and caveats: A TCR beta motif made of eight highly homologous variants seemed typical of ankylosing spondylitis blood.

Germline loops: CDR1 LGHDT, CDR2 YNNKEL (reference sequence). This CDR3 has 16 residues. Trimming removed 1 base at V and 0 bases at J, with 12 bases between. By quantitative 5'-RACE with molecular barcodes, the TCR beta libraries were made. TCRdb processed the 5' RACE reads anew with MiXCR; each CDR3 protein has one entry. This table holds hundreds of thousands of distinct CDR3 sequences, 25% to 30% found once. This receptor was taken from a male donor with ankylosing spondylitis. The rearrangement joins TRBV3-1 to TRBJ1-1, with a weak D call TRBD1 (6 bases). The specimen was blood, either unsorted or a sorted T cell fraction (not recorded which). This CDR3 is CASSQASRTVNTEAFF. The CDR3 DNA reads TGTGCCAGCAGCCAAGCCTCTCGGACAGTGAACACTGAAGCTTTCTTT.